This record looks at one T cell receptor beta chain sequence and its context. Its matching antigen is unknown. The CDR3 has 15 amino acids. Per germline, CDR1 SGDLS and CDR2 YYNGEE. V shed 3 bases and J shed 0 bases, with 10 bases lying between them. This sample was included in a study of T cells in Graves' hyperthyroidism and ophthalmopathy. Study results and limitations: Most thyroid clonotypes with frequency above 0.001 were detected in blood. The model forecast ophthalmopathy, anticipating it by a median about 7 months before onset.

The TCR beta CDR3 regions underwent amplification using RNA transcripts as the source. A first-round RT-PCR of the TCR CDR3 used the HTBI primer set. TCRdb fed the multiplex PCR reads into MiXCR, producing one record per CDR3 protein. The sample holds about 500,000 distinct CDR3 sequences, approximately 16% seen once. The sequenced material came from blood. The chain has TRBV9 and TRBJ1-3; no clear D. This TCR was recovered from a woman aged 18-35 years with Graves' hyperthyroidism. The CDR3 loop reads CASSGGRASGNTIYF. Written as DNA, the CDR3 is TGTGCCAGCAGCGGCGGAAGGGCCTCTGGAAACACCATATATTTT.